A single TCR beta chain is shown here with its context. This sample is part of a study of T cell repertoires in cytomegalovirus infection. CDR3 length: 16 residues. Germline assignment: CDR1 LGHNT and CDR2 FRNRAP. V was pared by 5 bases and J by 3 bases, with 17 bases between. TCRdb passed the reads through MiXCR, listing each CDR3 protein once. The sample has about 530,000 distinct CDR3 sequences, 26% seen once. V usage is TRBV12-5 and J usage is TRBJ1-3; D is unclear. The source of this sequence is a human donor in good health (CMV status not recorded). Some clones in this sample may be carry-over from other donors' samples. Input material: PBMCs. The CDR3 loop reads CASGPRGPALGNTIYF. CDR3 coding DNA: TGTGCTAGTGGTCCCCGAGGGCCAGCCCTTGGAAACACCATATATTTT.